This T cell receptor (beta chain) was sequenced in a study of blood T cell repertoires in COVID-19. Study details: Acute and convalescent COVID-19 specimens originated in the United States, Italy and Spain.

This clone was counted a single time. This table comes from immunoSEQ multiplex PCR, and its TCRdb copy is limited to in-frame clones, with some not included. The sample yields hundreds of thousands of clones, about 88% seen once. The germline V gene encodes CDR1 KGHDR and CDR2 SFDVKD. The CDR3 totals 11 residues. Trimming left V 10 bases short and J 6 bases short, with 9 bases between. The chain links TRBV24-1 to TRBJ2-1, with D hard to call. Specimen: peripheral blood. This clonotype was obtained from a woman aged 50 to 65 with COVID-19, enrolled during active disease. CDR3 bases: TGTGCCACTCTTAGGAGCAATGAGCAGTTCTTC. Translated, it gives CATLRSNEQFF.